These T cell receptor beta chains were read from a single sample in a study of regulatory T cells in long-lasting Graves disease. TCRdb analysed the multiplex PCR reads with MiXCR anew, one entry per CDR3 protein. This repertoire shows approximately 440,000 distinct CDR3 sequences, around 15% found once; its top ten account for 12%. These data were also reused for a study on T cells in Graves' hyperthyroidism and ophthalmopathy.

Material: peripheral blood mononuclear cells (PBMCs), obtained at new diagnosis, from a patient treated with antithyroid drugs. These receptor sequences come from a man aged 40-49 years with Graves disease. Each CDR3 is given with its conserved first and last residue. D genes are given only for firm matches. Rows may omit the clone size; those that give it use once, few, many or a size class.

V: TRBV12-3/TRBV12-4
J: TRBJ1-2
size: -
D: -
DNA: TGTGCCAGCAGTTTCGGTCGGTTCTATGGCTACACCTTC
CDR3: CASSFGRFYGYTF

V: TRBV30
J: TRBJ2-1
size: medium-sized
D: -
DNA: TGTGCCTGGAGTGTTGGTAGGGTTGATGAGCAGTTCTTC
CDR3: CAWSVGRVDEQFF

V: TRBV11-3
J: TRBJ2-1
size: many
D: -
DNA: TGTGCCAGCAGCCCCGGGGGGCAGCGGAGTGAGCAGTTCTTC
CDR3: CASSPGGQRSEQFF

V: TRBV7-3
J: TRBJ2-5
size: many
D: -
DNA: TGTGCCAGCAGCTTAATGCCAGGGACGGGAGAGACCCAGTACTTC
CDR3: CASSLMPGTGETQYF

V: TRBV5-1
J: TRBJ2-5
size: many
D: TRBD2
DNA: TGCGCCACCCGTAGCGGGAGTAGAAGAGAGACCCAGTACTTC
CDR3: CATRSGSRRETQYF

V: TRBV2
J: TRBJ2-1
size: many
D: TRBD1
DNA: TGTGCCAGCAGGGGACAGGGTTCATCCTACAATGAGCAGTTCTTC
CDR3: CASRGQGSSYNEQFF

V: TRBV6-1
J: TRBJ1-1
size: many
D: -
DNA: TGTGCCAGCACCAGAGGTGGAACCAAACTACCTTTCTTT
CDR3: CASTRGGTKLPFF

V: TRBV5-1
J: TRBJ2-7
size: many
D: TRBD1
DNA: TGCGCCAGCAGCTTCCCCGGGACAGGGAGGCGAGAAGAGCAGTACTTC
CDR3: CASSFPGTGRREEQYF

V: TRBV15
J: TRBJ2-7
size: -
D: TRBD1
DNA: TGTGCCACCAGCAGAACCGGGACAGACTACTCCGAGCAGTACTTC
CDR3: CATSRTGTDYSEQYF

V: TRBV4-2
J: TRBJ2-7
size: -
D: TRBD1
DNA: TGTGCCAGCAGCCAGACCGGGACAGGGAAGATCCACGAGCAGTACTTC
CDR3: CASSQTGTGKIHEQYF

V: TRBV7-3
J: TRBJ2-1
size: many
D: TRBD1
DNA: TGTGCCAGCAGCGTCGGGACAGGGGGCCCAAGCAATGAGCAGTTCTTC
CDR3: CASSVGTGGPSNEQFF

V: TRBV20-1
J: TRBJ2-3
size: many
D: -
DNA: TGCAGTGCTATTACCGATACGCAGTATTTT
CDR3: CSAITDTQYF

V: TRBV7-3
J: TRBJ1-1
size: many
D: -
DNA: TGTGCCAGCAGCTTAGGACAGAACACTGAAGCTTTCTTT
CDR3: CASSLGQNTEAFF

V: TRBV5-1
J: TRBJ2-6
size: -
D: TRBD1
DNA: TGCGCCAGCAGCTTGGTTGGGCAGGGGGTAACTGGGGCCAACGTCCTGACTTTC
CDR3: CASSLVGQGVTGANVLTF